This T cell receptor (beta chain) originates from a study of shared clonotypes between healthy human individuals. Regarding the study as a whole: Sampling covered nothing but blood. Tissue TCR repertoires likely differ from those found in blood.

Deletions cut 4 bases from V and 1 base from J, with 7 bases between. This CDR3 has 13 residues. CDR1 and CDR2 (germline): SNHLY, FYNNEI. Original handling: There were no quality scores in the junction-only immunoSEQ sequences, so filtering differed. Some clones are missing from TCRdb's copy, which holds only in-frame ones; the method was immunoSEQ multiplex PCR. Clonal size and the V and J genes are those of that table, whereas D and trimming came from the DNA. The table has fewer than 700,000 clones, around three quarters seen once. As for this clone: Its target is not known.

There were only Caucasian adults among the donors, and all lived in Nashville, Tennessee. For unsorted samples, genomic DNA was extracted from around 86 million PBMCs. The chain combines TRBV2 with TRBJ1-1, with D possibly TRBD1 on 5 matching bases. This TCR came from a woman in her forties in good health. Some clones in this sample may be carry-over from other donors' samples. The sequenced material came from PBMCs. The CDR3 nucleotides are TGTGCCAGCAGTGTTACAGGGAACACTGAAGCTTTCTTT. This encodes CASSVTGNTEAFF.